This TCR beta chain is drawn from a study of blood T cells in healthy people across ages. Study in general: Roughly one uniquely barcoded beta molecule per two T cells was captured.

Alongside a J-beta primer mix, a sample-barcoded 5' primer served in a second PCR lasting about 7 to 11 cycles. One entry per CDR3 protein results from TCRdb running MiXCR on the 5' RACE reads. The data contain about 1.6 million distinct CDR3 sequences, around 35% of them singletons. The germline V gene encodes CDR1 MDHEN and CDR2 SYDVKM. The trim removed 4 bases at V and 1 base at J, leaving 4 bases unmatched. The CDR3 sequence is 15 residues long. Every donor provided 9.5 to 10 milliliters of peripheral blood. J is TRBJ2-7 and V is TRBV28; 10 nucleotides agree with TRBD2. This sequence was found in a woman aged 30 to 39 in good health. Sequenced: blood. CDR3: CASSYRLAGSYEQYF. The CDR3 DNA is TGTGCCAGCAGTTATCGACTAGCGGGTTCCTACGAGCAGTACTTC. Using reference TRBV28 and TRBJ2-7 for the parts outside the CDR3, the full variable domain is DVKVTQSSRYLVKRTGEKVFLECVQDMDHENMFWYRQDPGLGLRLIYFSYDVKMKEKGDIPEGYSVSREKKERFSLILESASTNQTSMYLCASSYRLAGSYEQYFGPGTRLTVT.